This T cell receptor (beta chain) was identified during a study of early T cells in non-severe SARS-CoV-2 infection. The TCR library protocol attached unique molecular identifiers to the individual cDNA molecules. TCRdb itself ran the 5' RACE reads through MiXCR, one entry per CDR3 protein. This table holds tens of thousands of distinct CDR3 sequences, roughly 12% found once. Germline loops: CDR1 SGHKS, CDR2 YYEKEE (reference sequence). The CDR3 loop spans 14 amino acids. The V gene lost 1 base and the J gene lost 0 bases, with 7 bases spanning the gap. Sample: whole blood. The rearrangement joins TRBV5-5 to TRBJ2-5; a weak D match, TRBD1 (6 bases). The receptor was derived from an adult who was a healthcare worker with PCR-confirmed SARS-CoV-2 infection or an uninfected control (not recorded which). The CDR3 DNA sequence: TGTGCCAGCAGCTTGACAGGGTACCAAGAGACCCAGTACTTC. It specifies CASSLTGYQETQYF.